These 7 T cell receptor beta chains share one sample of origin, sequenced in a study of shared clonotypes between healthy human individuals (dated by TCRdb to the early 2020s). For the CD8 naive samples, CD45RO-negative cells were positively selected for CCR7, yielding a CD45RA+CCR7+ population from which TemRA cells were excluded. Library construction relied on the immunoSEQ multiplex PCR assay. TCRdb limited this immuneACCESS table to in-frame rearrangements with V and J called. A share of clones is missing; checked studies link under half to unresolved V genes, and the rest is unexplained. The sample yields more than 550,000 clones; just over 90% were counted once. The biggest ten clones account for roughly 24% of the sample. The sequencing sample was made of naive CD8+ T cells sorted from blood. The sample's cell subset or site, from its label and the paper: CD45RA+CCR7+. The receptors here all came from a man aged 25-45 years in good health.

The V and J genes are TRBV4-3 and TRBJ1-1; no firm D call. Trimming stripped 4 bases from V and 4 bases from J, with 22 bases between. Germline V lookup: CDR1 LGHNA, CDR2 YSLEER. This CDR3 comprises 17 residues. This CDR3 reads CASSRKTGLERGTEAFF. The DNA for the CDR3 is TGCGCCAGCAGCCGGAAAACGGGCCTTGAGCGGGGCACTGAAGCTTTCTTT.

The V gene is TRBV29-1, the J gene TRBJ2-7; no reliable D call. The CDR3 consists of 15 residues. V was pared by 2 bases and J by 5 bases, with 19 bases between. Germline CDR1 reads SQVTM; CDR2 reads ANQGSEA. Here the CDR3 reads CSVELPTGLDDEQYF. In nucleotides, the CDR3 is TGCAGCGTTGAATTACCGACTGGCCTCGACGACGAGCAGTACTTC.

The chain uses TRBV29-1 and TRBJ2-7; D not resolved. CDR3 size: 13 residues. The V end lost 6 bases, the J end lost 2 bases, and 14 bases lay between the germline ends. Germline CDR1 reads SQVTM; CDR2 reads ANQGSEA. The chain's CDR3 is CSVGTVSPYEQYF. The CDR3 DNA follows: TGCAGCGTAGGCACAGTATCCCCCTACGAGCAGTACTTC.

Here the CDR3 reads CASSQGGELFF. The CDR3 nucleotides read TGCGCCAGCAGCCAAGGCGGGGAGCTGTTTTTT. The V and J genes are TRBV4-1 and TRBJ2-2; D is unresolved. There are 11 residues in the CDR3. Germline CDR1 reads MGHRA; CDR2 reads YSYEKL. V gave up 1 base and J gave up 7 bases, with 1 base separating them.

The chain is built from TRBV6-5 and TRBJ2-1, with 8 bases aligning to TRBD2. Trimming at V came to 6 bases and at J to 8 bases, leaving 3 bases not matched to a gene. The germline CDR1 and CDR2 sequences are MNHEY and SVGAGI. The CDR3 is 12 residues long. CDR3 amino acids: CASSAGGYEQFF. CDR3 bases: TGTGCCAGCAGCGCGGGAGGCTATGAGCAGTTCTTC.

This rearrangement joins TRBV4-1 to TRBJ1-6; D might be TRBD1 (6 bases). This CDR3 region has 12 residues. V lost 4 bases and J 18 bases, leaving 16 bases between the germline ends. The germline V gene has CDR1 MGHRA and CDR2 YSYEKL. The CDR3 reads CASSPGGSFPHF. CDR3 DNA: TGCGCCAGCAGCCCGGGGGGCAGCTTCCCCCACTTT.

J is TRBJ2-1 and V is TRBV27; the match to TRBD1 covers 8 bases. Germline V gene sequence: CDR1 MNHEY, CDR2 SMNVEV (reference sequence). With V trimmed by 5 bases and J by 8 bases, 8 bases remained unmatched. The CDR3 runs to 14 residues. DNA of the CDR3: TGTGCCAGCAGTGTCTCGGACAGGGTGGATGAGCAGTTCTTC. It codes for CASSVSDRVDEQFF.